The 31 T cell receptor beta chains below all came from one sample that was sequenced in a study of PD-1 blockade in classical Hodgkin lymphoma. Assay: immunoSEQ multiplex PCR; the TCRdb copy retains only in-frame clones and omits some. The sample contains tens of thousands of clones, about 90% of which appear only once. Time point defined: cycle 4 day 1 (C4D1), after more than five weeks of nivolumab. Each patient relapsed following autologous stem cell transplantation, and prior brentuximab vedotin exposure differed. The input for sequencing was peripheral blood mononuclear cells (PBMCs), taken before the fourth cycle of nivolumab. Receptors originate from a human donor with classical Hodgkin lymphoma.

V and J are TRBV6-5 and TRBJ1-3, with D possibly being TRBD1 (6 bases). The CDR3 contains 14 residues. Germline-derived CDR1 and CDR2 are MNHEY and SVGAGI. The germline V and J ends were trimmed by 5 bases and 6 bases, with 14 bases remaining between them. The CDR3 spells CASSPTGRTNTIYF. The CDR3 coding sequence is TGTGCCAGCAGTCCCACAGGGAGGACAAACACCATATATTTT.

In nucleotides, the CDR3 is TGTGCCAGCAGTCTCCTCCAGACTAGCGGGAGCACAGATACGCAGTATTTT. Residues: CASSLLQTSGSTDTQYF. The chain links TRBV27 to TRBJ2-3, with 10 bases aligning to TRBD2. The CDR3 totals 17 residues. Per the germline V gene, CDR1 is MNHEY and CDR2 is SMNVEV (reference sequence). With 5 bases clipped from V and 0 bases from J, the junction kept 8 bases outside the gene matches.

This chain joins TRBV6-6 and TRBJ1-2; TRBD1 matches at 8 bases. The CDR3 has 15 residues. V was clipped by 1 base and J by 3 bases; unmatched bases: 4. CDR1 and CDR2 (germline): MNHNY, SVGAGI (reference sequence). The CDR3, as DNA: TGTGCCAGCAGTTACTTTCAGGGGGCACACTATGGCTACACCTTC. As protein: CASSYFQGAHYGYTF.

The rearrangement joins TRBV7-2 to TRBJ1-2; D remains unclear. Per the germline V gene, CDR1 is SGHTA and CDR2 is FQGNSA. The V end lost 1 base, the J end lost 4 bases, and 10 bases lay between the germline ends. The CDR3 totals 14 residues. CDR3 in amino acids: CASSLGGSSYGYTF. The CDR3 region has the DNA TGTGCCAGCAGCTTAGGAGGGTCGTCCTATGGCTACACCTTC.

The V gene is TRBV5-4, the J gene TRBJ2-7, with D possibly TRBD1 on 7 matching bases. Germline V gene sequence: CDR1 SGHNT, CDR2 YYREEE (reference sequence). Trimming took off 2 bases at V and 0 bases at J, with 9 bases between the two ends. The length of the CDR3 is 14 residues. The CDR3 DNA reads TGTGCCAGCAGCTTCAGGGGGGCCTCCTACGAGCAGTACTTC. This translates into CASSFRGASYEQYF. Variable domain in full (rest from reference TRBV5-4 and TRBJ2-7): ETGVTQSPTHLIKTRGQQVTLRCSSQSGHNTVSWYQQALGQGPQFIFQYYREEENGRGNFPPRFSGLQFPNYSSELNVNALELDDSALYLCASSFRGASYEQYFGPGTRLTVT.

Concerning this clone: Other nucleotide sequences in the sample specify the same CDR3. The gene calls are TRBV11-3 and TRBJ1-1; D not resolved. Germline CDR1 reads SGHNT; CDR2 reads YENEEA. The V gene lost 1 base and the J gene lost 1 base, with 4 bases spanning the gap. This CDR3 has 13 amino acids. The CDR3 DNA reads TGTGCCAGCAGCTTAGGCCCGAACACTGAAGCTTTCTTT. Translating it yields CASSLGPNTEAFF.

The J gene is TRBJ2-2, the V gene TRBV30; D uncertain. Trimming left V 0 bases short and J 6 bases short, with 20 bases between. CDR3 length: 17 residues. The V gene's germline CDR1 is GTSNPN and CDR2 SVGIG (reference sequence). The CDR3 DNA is TGTGCCTGGAGTGTACCTAGGGCAGGCCTGGGCGCCGGGGAGCTGTTTTTT. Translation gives CAWSVPRAGLGAGELFF.

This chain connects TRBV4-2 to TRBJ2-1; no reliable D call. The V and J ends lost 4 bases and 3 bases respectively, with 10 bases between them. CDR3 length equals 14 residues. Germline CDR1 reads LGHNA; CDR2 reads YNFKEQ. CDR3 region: CASSPLIVYNEQFF. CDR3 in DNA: TGTGCCAGCAGCCCATTGATAGTCTACAATGAGCAGTTCTTC.

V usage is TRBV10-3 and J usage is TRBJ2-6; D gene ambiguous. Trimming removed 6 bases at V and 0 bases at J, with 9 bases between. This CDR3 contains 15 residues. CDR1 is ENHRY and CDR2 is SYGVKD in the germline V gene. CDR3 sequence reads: CAIRGQNSGANVLTF. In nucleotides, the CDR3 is TGTGCCATCAGGGGTCAAAACTCTGGGGCCAACGTCCTGACTTTC.

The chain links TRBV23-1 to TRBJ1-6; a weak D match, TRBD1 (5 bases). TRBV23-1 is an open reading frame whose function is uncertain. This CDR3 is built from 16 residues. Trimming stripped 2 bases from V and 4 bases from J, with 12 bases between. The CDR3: CASSQEVEGYNSPLHF. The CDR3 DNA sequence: TGCGCCAGCAGTCAAGAGGTGGAGGGGTATAATTCACCCCTCCACTTT.

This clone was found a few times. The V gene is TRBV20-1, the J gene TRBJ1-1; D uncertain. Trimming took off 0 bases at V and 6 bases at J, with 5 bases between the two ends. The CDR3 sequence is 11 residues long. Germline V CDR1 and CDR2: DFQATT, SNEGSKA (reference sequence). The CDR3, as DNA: TGCAGTGCTAGAGACAGGCCTGAAGCTTTCTTT. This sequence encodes CSARDRPEAFF.

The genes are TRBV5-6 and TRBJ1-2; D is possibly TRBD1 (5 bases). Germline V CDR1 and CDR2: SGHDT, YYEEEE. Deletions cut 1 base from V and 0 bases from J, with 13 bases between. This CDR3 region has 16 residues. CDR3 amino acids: CASSLWIWDSNYGYTF. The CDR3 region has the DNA TGTGCCAGCAGCTTGTGGATATGGGACTCTAACTATGGCTACACCTTC.

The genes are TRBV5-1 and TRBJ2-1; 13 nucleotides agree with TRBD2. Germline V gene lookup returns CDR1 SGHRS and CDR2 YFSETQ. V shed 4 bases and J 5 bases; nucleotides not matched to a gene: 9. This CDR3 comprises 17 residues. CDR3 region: CASSPRTSGGPNNEQFF. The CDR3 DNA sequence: TGCGCCAGCAGCCCCAGGACTAGCGGGGGACCGAACAATGAGCAGTTCTTC.

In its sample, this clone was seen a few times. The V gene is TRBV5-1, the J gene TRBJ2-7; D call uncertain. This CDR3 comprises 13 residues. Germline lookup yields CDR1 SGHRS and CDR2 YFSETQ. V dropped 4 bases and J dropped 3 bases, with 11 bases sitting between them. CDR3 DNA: TGCGCCAGCAGCCCGGGTGGGGTCTACGAGCAGTACTTC. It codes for CASSPGGVYEQYF.

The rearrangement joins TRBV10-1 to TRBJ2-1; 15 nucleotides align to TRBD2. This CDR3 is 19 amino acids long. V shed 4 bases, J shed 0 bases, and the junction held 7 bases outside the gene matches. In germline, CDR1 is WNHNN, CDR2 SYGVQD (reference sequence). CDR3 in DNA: TGCGCCAGCAGTGTTGTTGGACTAGCGGGGGGGCGCTCCTACAATGAGCAGTTCTTC. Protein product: CASSVVGLAGGRSYNEQFF.

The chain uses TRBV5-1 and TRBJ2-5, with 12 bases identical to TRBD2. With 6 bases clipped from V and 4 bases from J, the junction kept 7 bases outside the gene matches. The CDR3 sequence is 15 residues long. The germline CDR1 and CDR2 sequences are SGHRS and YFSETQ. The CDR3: CASTLLAGGGETQYF. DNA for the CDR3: TGCGCCAGCACCCTACTAGCGGGGGGTGGAGAGACCCAGTACTTC.

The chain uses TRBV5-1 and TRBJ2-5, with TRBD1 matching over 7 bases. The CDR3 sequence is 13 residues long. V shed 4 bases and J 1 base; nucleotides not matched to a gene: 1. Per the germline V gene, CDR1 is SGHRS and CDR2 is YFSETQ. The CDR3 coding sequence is TGCGCCAGCAGCCGGGACAGCCAAGAGACCCAGTACTTC. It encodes CASSRDSQETQYF.

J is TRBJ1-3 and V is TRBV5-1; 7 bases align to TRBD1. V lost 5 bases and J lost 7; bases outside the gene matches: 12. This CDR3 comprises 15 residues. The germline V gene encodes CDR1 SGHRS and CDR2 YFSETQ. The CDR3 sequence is CASSPTGIGSNTIYF. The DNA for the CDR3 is TGCGCCAGCAGTCCGACAGGGATTGGATCGAACACCATATATTTT.

CDR3 bases: TGTGCCAGCAGGGAGGAAGAAGCTTTCTTT. Translated, it gives CASREEEAFF. The chain recombines TRBV7-9 with TRBJ1-1; no firm D call. Trimming shortened V by 6 bases and J by 8 bases, and 7 bases separated the two germline ends. This CDR3 has 10 residues. Germline V CDR1 and CDR2: SEHNR, FQNEAQ (reference sequence).

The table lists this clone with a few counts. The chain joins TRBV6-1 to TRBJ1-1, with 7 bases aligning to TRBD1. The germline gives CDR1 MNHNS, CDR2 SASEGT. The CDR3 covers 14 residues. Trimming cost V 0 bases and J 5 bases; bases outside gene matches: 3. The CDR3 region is CASSEADRRTEAFF. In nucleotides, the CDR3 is TGTGCCAGCAGTGAAGCGGACAGGAGAACTGAAGCTTTCTTT.

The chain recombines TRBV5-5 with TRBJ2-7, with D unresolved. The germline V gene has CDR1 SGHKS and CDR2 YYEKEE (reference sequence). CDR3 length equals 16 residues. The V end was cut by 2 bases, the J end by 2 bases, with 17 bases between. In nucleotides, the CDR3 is TGTGCCAGCAGCTTCCGGAACCTCCCTCCTACCTACGAGCAGTACTTC. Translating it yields CASSFRNLPPTYEQYF.

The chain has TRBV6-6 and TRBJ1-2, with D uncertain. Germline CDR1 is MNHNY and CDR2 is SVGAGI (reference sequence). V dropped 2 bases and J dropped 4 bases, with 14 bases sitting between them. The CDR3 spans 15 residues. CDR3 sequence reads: CASSYVVTSSYGYTF. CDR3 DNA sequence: TGTGCCAGCAGTTACGTGGTCACCTCAAGCTATGGCTACACCTTC.

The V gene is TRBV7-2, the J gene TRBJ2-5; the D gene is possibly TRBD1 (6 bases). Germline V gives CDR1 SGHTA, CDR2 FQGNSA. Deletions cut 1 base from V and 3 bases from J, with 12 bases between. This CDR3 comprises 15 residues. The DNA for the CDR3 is TGTGCCAGCAGCTTAGGCTGGGACAACAAAGAGACCCAGTACTTC. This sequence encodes CASSLGWDNKETQYF.

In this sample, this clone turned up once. The CDR3 is CASSQERGGFHEQYF. CDR3 nucleotides: TGCGCCAGCAGCCAAGAGCGGGGGGGCTTCCACGAGCAGTACTTC. The V call is TRBV4-1, the J call TRBJ2-7; 9 nucleotides align to TRBD2. The CDR3 sequence is 15 residues long. Germline CDR1 and CDR2: MGHRA and YSYEKL. The trim removed 0 bases at V and 5 bases at J, leaving 5 bases unmatched.

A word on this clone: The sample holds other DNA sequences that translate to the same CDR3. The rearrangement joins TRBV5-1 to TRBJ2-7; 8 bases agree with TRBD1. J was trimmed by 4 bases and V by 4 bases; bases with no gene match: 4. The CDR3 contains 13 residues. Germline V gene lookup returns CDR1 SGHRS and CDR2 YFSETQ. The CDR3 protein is CASSRGQGYEQYF. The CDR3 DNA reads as TGCGCCAGCAGCCGAGGACAGGGTTACGAGCAGTACTTC. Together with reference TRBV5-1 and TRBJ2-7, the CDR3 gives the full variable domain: KAGVTQTPRYLIKTRGQQVTLSCSPISGHRSVSWYQQTPGQGLQFLFEYFSETQRNKGNFPGRFSGRQFSNSRSEMNVSTLELGDSALYLCASSRGQGYEQYFGPGTRLTVT.

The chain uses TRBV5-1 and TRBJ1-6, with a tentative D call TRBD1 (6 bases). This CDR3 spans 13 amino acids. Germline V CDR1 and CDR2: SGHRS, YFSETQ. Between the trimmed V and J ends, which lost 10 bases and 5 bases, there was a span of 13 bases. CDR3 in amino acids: CACGQSDNSPLHF. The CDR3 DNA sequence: TGCGCCTGTGGACAGTCGGATAATTCACCCCTCCACTTT.

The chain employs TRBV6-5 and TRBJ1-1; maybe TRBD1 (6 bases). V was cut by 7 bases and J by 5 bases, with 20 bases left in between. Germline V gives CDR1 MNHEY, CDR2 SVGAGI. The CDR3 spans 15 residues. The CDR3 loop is CASTRAGDSGTEAFF. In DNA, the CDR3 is TGTGCCAGCACGCGGGCAGGGGATTCGGGTACTGAAGCTTTCTTT.

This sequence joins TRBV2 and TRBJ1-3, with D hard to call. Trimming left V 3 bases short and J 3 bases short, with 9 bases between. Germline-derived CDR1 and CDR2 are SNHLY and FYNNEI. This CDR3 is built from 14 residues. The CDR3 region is CASSEDGVGNTIYF. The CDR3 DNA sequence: TGTGCCAGCAGTGAGGATGGGGTTGGAAACACCATATATTTT.

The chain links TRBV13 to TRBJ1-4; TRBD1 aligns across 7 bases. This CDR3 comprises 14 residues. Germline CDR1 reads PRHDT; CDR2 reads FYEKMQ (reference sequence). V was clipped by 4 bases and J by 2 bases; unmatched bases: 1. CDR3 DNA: TGTGCCAGCAGCTCGACAGGGACTAATGAAAAACTGTTTTTT. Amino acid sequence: CASSSTGTNEKLFF. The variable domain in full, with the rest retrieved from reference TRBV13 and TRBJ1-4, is AAGVIQSPRHLIKEKRETATLKCYPIPRHDTVYWYQQGPGQDPQFLISFYEKMQSDKGSIPDRFSAQQFSDYHSELNMSSLELGDSALYFCASSSTGTNEKLFFGSGTQLSVL.

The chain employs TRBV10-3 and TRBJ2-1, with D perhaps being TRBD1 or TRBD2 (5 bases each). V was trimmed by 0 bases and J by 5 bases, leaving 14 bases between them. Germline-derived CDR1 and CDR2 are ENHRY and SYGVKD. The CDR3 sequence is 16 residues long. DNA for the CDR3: TGTGCCATCAGTGAGTCGGGGGTGTTTTATAACAATGAGCAGTTCTTC. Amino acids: CAISESGVFYNNEQFF.

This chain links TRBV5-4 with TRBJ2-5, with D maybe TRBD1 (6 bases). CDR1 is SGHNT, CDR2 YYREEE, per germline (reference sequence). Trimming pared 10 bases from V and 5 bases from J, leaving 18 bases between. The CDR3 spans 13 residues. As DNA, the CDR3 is TGTGCCGGTCATTCAGGGGCTGAGGAGACCCAGTACTTC. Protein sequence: CAGHSGAEETQYF.